The clone carrying this TCR beta chain was seen repeatedly, ten times or more. Its antigen is currently unknown. From germline, CDR1 is DFQATT and CDR2 SNEGSKA (reference sequence). This CDR3 is built from 13 residues. V was shortened by 1 base and J by 5 bases, with 9 bases between the two germline ends. Bone marrow was sampled from every patient at the time of active disease. Molecular barcoded adaptors covering alpha/delta and beta/gamma chains were used on approximately 440 ng RNA. In TCRdb, the reads were re-called with MiXCR into one record per CDR3 protein. The sample carries some 120,000 distinct CDR3 sequences, over 10% recorded once. These data are taken from a study of read filtering for tumor transcriptome and immune sequencing. Turning to the study itself: Revised staging placed fewer than ten patients in R-ISS I, around 15 in II, roughly 7 in III.

Study observations and caveats: Single-read clonotypes: about 81.9% of IR-seq clonotypes (approximately 4% of reads), 74.6% of RNA-seq clonotypes (approximately 43% of reads). Even smaller IR-seq throughput identified most shared clonotypes.

Sequences were obtained from a population of CD138-negative cells sorted from bone marrow. The chain links TRBV20-1 to TRBJ1-5; the D is unclear. This TCR was recovered from a donor aged 40 or over with multiple myeloma. CDR3 bases: TGCAGTGCTAGAGGAAGCTACGATCAGCCCCAGCATTTT. Its protein product is CSARGSYDQPQHF.